Following are 21 T cell receptor beta chains from one sample sequenced in a study of blood T cell repertoires in COVID-19. Some clones are missing from TCRdb's copy, which holds only in-frame ones; the method was immunoSEQ multiplex PCR. Among 200,000 or so clones listed, under 90% were seen once. The sample consisted of peripheral blood. The receptors originated from a man over 45 with acute or convalescent COVID-19.

This clone was counted only a few times. The chain has TRBV29-1 and TRBJ1-2; D not resolved. The CDR3 totals 13 residues. Germline V lookup: CDR1 SQVTM, CDR2 ANQGSEA. V shed 5 bases and J shed 1 base, with 11 bases lying between them. The CDR3 sequence is CSVFLGVNYGYTF. The CDR3 DNA reads TGCAGCGTTTTCCTCGGAGTTAACTATGGCTACACCTTC.

The chain has TRBV6-1 and TRBJ2-2, with 9 bases aligning to TRBD1. Looked up from germline, CDR1 is MNHNS and CDR2 is SASEGT. Trimming at V came to 3 bases and at J to 6 bases, leaving 8 bases not matched to a gene. The CDR3 sequence is 16 residues long. This chain's CDR3 is CASSDWGQGISGELFF. CDR3 bases: TGTGCCAGCAGTGACTGGGGACAGGGTATCTCCGGGGAGCTGTTTTTT.

This sequence joins TRBV6-2 or TRBV6-3 and TRBJ2-5, with TRBD2 matching over 10 bases. Germline CDR1 is MNHEY and CDR2 is SVGEGT. The CDR3 is made up of 15 amino acids. The trim removed 5 bases at V and 7 bases at J, leaving 10 bases unmatched. This CDR3 is CASSSGGAGPRTQYF. CDR3 DNA: TGTGCCAGCAGTAGCGGGGGGGCGGGGCCCCGGACCCAGTACTTC.

This clone has a single count. This rearrangement joins TRBV7-2 to TRBJ2-7; D ambiguous. Germline V gene sequence: CDR1 SGHTA, CDR2 FQGNSA. Between the trimmed V and J ends, which lost 0 bases and 0 bases, there was a span of 12 bases. This CDR3 has 16 amino acids. The CDR3 DNA reads TGTGCCAGCAGCTTAGCCACAGCCCTCCCCTCCTACGAGCAGTACTTC. Amino acid sequence: CASSLATALPSYEQYF. The whole variable domain, remainder taken from reference TRBV7-2 and TRBJ2-7, is GAGVSQSPSNKVTEKGKDVELRCDPISGHTALYWYRQSLGQGLEFLIYFQGNSAPDKSGLPSDRFSAERTGGSVSTLTIQRTQQEDSAVYLCASSLATALPSYEQYFGPGTRLTVT.

The rearrangement links TRBV5-1 to TRBJ1-4, with 7 positions matching TRBD1. This CDR3 comprises 14 residues. The V gene's germline CDR1 is SGHRS and CDR2 YFSETQ. After removal of 8 bases from V and 8 bases from J, the junction contained 12 bases not matched to a gene. CDR3 sequence reads: CASSQGTPIEKLFF. The CDR3 bases are TGCGCCAGTTCACAGGGGACACCTATAGAAAAACTGTTTTTT.

A note on this clone: Other DNA sequences of this sample code for an identical CDR3. The DNA for the CDR3 is TGTGCCAGCAGTTACTCGGACAGGGGTCAGCCCCAGCATTTT. Amino acid sequence: CASSYSDRGQPQHF. The chain combines TRBV6-5 with TRBJ1-5; TRBD1 matches 9 bases. V gave up 0 bases and J gave up 6 bases; unmatched junction bases: 0. CDR1 MNHEY and CDR2 SVGAGI come from the germline V gene. CDR3 length equals 14 residues.

The chain has TRBV7-9 and TRBJ2-5, with TRBD2 identical over 9 bases. This CDR3 has 15 residues. The ends lost 0 bases at V and 7 bases at J; junction bases unmatched: 6. Looked up from germline, CDR1 is SEHNR and CDR2 is FQNEAQ (reference sequence). The CDR3 region is CASSLAGLAPGTQYF. DNA for the CDR3: TGTGCCAGCAGCTTAGCGGGACTAGCTCCCGGGACCCAGTACTTC.

The chain is built from TRBV11-3 and TRBJ2-7; possible D gene TRBD2, 5 bases. V lost 1 base and J 5 bases, leaving 9 bases between the germline ends. The CDR3 sequence is 13 residues long. Germline CDR1 reads SGHNT; CDR2 reads YENEEA. Here the CDR3 reads CASSLGPGDEQYF. The DNA of the CDR3 is TGTGCCAGCAGCTTAGGTCCCGGGGACGAGCAGTACTTC.

The chain is built from TRBV6-1 and TRBJ2-7, with TRBD1 matching over 9 bases. V dropped 3 bases and J dropped 4; count of bases not matched to a gene: 13. This CDR3 is 17 amino acids long. Germline assignment: CDR1 MNHNS and CDR2 SASEGT. CDR3 sequence: CASSDFPPGQGGYEQYF. The CDR3 DNA reads as TGTGCCAGCAGTGACTTTCCCCCGGGACAGGGAGGGTACGAGCAGTACTTC.

V and J are TRBV5-1 and TRBJ1-1; D might be TRBD1 (6 bases). This CDR3 spans 14 amino acids. V shed 5 bases and J shed 4 bases, with 15 bases lying between them. CDR1 and CDR2 (germline): SGHRS, YFSETQ. The CDR3 reads CASRVGGPVTEAFF. The CDR3 DNA is TGCGCCAGCAGGGTGGGGGGGCCGGTCACTGAAGCTTTCTTT.

V usage is TRBV5-1 and J usage is TRBJ2-6, with D possibly TRBD1 on 5 matching bases. The CDR3 runs 15 residues. Germline CDR1 SGHRS, CDR2 YFSETQ. V lost 4 bases and J lost 0, with 8 bases in between. This CDR3 is CASSPTVSGANVLTF. In DNA, the CDR3 is TGCGCCAGCAGCCCGACAGTCTCTGGGGCCAACGTCCTGACTTTC.

This clone was picked up a small number of times. The chain combines TRBV6-5 with TRBJ1-1, with unresolved D. Looked up from germline, CDR1 is MNHEY and CDR2 is SVGAGI. The CDR3 is 12 amino acids. V lost 10 bases and J lost 8, with 17 bases in between. The CDR3 spells CATNYPNPEAFF. CDR3 nucleotide sequence: TGTGCCACAAACTATCCAAATCCAGAAGCTTTCTTT.

The chain is built from TRBV7-2 and TRBJ1-6, with D hard to call. This CDR3 region has 14 residues. Per germline, CDR1 SGHTA and CDR2 FQGNSA. V was shortened by 1 base and J by 15 bases, with 16 bases between the two germline ends. The CDR3 loop is CASSLGWVASILHF. DNA for the CDR3: TGTGCCAGCAGCTTAGGATGGGTAGCCTCTATCCTCCACTTT.

The chain recombines TRBV20-1 with TRBJ2-3; tentatively, D is TRBD2 (5 bases). This CDR3 is built from 12 residues. Looked up from germline, CDR1 is DFQATT and CDR2 is SNEGSKA (reference sequence). The V gene lost 3 bases and the J gene lost 8 bases, with 12 bases spanning the gap. The CDR3 coding sequence is TGCAGTGCTAGTGCCCTAGCAACTACGCAGTATTTT. This translates into CSASALATTQYF.

The chain has TRBV6-5 and TRBJ1-2; perhaps TRBD1 as D (6 bases). Germline CDR1 MNHEY, CDR2 SVGAGI. This CDR3 spans 14 amino acids. Trimming left V 0 bases short and J 4 bases short, with 9 bases between. The DNA of the CDR3 is TGTGCCAGCAGTTACTCGGACAGACGCTATGGCTACACCTTC. Translated: CASSYSDRRYGYTF.

There are a few counts of this clone. CDR3 protein: CATSSITQGRNQPQHF. The CDR3 DNA reads as TGTGCCACCAGCAGCATAACACAGGGTAGGAATCAGCCCCAGCATTTT. J is TRBJ1-5 and V is TRBV15; a possible D gene is TRBD1 (6 bases). V was pared by 3 bases and J by 4 bases, with 16 bases between. CDR3 length equals 16 residues. CDR1 and CDR2 from the germline V gene are LNHNV and YYDKDF (reference sequence).

This chain connects TRBV7-9 to TRBJ1-3; TRBD1 might be the D (6 bases). The CDR3 contains 12 residues. Trimming removed 4 bases from V and 8 bases from J, with 9 bases in between. CDR1 SEHNR and CDR2 FQNEAQ come from the germline V gene (reference sequence). In DNA form, the CDR3 reads TGTGCCAGCAGCTATGCAGGGGACACCATATATTTT. Protein sequence: CASSYAGDTIYF.

J is TRBJ1-4 and V is TRBV2; TRBD1 is a possible D gene (6 bases). The CDR3 extends over 14 amino acids. Germline V gene data show CDR1 as SNHLY and CDR2 as FYNNEI. V lost 6 bases and J 7 bases, leaving 15 bases between the germline ends. CDR3 sequence reads: CASRHDRRSEKLFF. The DNA of the CDR3 is TGTGCCAGCAGGCACGACAGGCGGAGTGAAAAACTGTTTTTT.

The genes are TRBV7-8 and TRBJ1-5; TRBD1 might be the D (5 bases). Germline V CDR1 and CDR2: SGHVS, FQNEAQ. The CDR3 loop spans 16 amino acids. Trimming took off 5 bases at V and 4 bases at J, with 18 bases between the two ends. The CDR3 coding sequence is TGTGCCAGCAGCCAGTGGGGGGATCATCTAAATCAGCCCCAGCATTTT. Encoded protein: CASSQWGDHLNQPQHF. Combining the CDR3 with reference TRBV7-8 and TRBJ1-5 gives the whole variable domain GAGVSQSPRYKVAKRGQDVALRCDPISGHVSLFWYQQALGQGPEFLTYFQNEAQLDKSGLPSDRFFAERPEGSVSTLKIQRTQQEDSAVYLCASSQWGDHLNQPQHFGDGTRLSIL.

The V gene is TRBV27, the J gene TRBJ2-2; TRBD1 matches at 7 bases. The CDR3 has 15 residues. The V gene end was trimmed by 3 bases and the J gene end by 1 base; junction bases not matched to a gene: 2. Germline V gene sequence: CDR1 MNHEY, CDR2 SMNVEV (reference sequence). Written as DNA, the CDR3 is TGTGCCAGCAGTTTGGGACAGTGGAACACCGGGGAGCTGTTTTTT. It translates to CASSLGQWNTGELFF.

The chain employs TRBV10-3 and TRBJ1-2, with a possible D match to TRBD1 (5 bases). CDR1 and CDR2 (germline): ENHRY, SYGVKD. The ends were cut back, 8 bases at V and 3 bases at J, with 16 bases in the middle. The CDR3 consists of 14 residues. The chain's CDR3 is CAIGAAGRYYGYTF. CDR3 nucleotides: TGTGCCATCGGGGCCGCAGGGCGATACTATGGCTACACCTTC.